Each of the 28 T cell receptor beta chains below was sequenced from the same sample in a study of shared clonotypes between healthy human individuals. Assay used: immunoSEQ multiplex PCR; TCRdb lists only in-frame clones, some missing. The table has over a million clones, around 98% seen once. The source material was naive CD4+ T cells sorted from blood. The subset: CD45RA+ positively selected. These receptors came from a man under 40 in good health.

This clone was seen just once. This sample includes further DNA sequences coding for the same CDR3. The V gene is TRBV27, the J gene TRBJ2-6, with no clear D. CDR1 is MNHEY and CDR2 is SMNVEV in the germline V gene (reference sequence). The CDR3 is 14 amino acids. The V end lost 6 bases, the J end lost 0 bases, and 6 bases lay between the germline ends. This CDR3 is CASSLTSGANVLTF. DNA of the CDR3: TGTGCCAGCAGCCTTACCTCTGGGGCCAACGTCCTGACTTTC.

A single count supports this clone. The J gene is TRBJ2-1, the V gene TRBV5-1; 7 bases agree with TRBD1. Trimming at V came to 0 bases and at J to 7 bases, leaving 7 bases not matched to a gene. CDR1 and CDR2 from the germline V gene are SGHRS and YFSETQ. This CDR3 is 15 amino acids long. The CDR3 loop reads CASSLEQGRLNEQFF. The DNA of the CDR3 is TGCGCCAGCAGCTTGGAACAGGGGCGGTTAAATGAGCAGTTCTTC.

The V and J genes are TRBV11-2 and TRBJ1-1; D is possibly TRBD1 (6 bases). CDR3 length: 13 residues. V gave up 4 bases and J gave up 5 bases, with 11 bases separating them. Germline CDR1 reads SGHAT; CDR2 reads FQNNGV. The CDR3 nucleotides read TGTGCCAGCAGCTCGCAGGGGAGGACTGAAGCTTTCTTT. Protein: CASSSQGRTEAFF.

The chain carries TRBV6-1 and TRBJ2-1, with D uncertain. V was shortened by 1 base and J by 8 bases, with 6 bases between the two germline ends. The CDR3 loop spans 12 amino acids. In germline, CDR1 is MNHNS, CDR2 SASEGT. This CDR3 is CASSEGTYEQFF. CDR3 DNA sequence: TGTGCCAGCAGTGAAGGGACCTATGAGCAGTTCTTC.

V gene TRBV25-1 combines with J gene TRBJ2-3; 8 positions match TRBD2. The CDR3 has 14 residues. CDR1 and CDR2 (germline): MGHDK, SYGVNS. Trimming cost V 5 bases and J 2 bases; bases outside gene matches: 3. Written as DNA, the CDR3 is TGTGCCAGCAGTTTAGCGGGAAACACAGATACGCAGTATTTT. Residues: CASSLAGNTDTQYF. The variable domain in full, completed from reference TRBV25-1 and TRBJ2-3, reads EADIYQTPRYLVIGTGKKITLECSQTMGHDKMYWYQQDPGMELHLIHYSYGVNSTEKGDLSSESTVSRIRTEHFPLTLESARPSHTSQYLCASSLAGNTDTQYFGPGTRLTVL.

V is TRBV11-3 and J is TRBJ2-5; 7 positions agree with TRBD1. The CDR3 covers 15 residues. Looked up from germline, CDR1 is SGHNT and CDR2 is YENEEA. J gave up 5 bases and V 1 base, and 7 bases lay outside the gene matches. The CDR3 is CASSLGPRQGETQYF. Here the CDR3 DNA reads TGTGCCAGCAGCTTAGGGCCGAGACAGGGTGAGACCCAGTACTTC. Using reference TRBV11-3 and TRBJ2-5 for the parts outside the CDR3, the full variable domain is EAGVVQSPRYKIIEKKQPVAFWCNPISGHNTLYWYLQNLGQGPELLIRYENEEAVDDSQLPKDRFSAERLKGVDSTLKIQPAELGDSAVYLCASSLGPRQGETQYFGPGTRLLVL.

The rearrangement uses TRBV10-3 and TRBJ2-5; maybe TRBD2 (7 bases). V shed 11 bases and J shed 5 bases, with 15 bases lying between them. The length of the CDR3 is 12 residues. The germline CDR1 and CDR2 sequences are ENHRY and SYGVKD. CDR3 nucleotide sequence: TGTGCCTCGTCGGGGGGCTGGGAGACCCAGTACTTC. Its protein product is CASSGGWETQYF.

CDR3: CASSQDHNRLPGELFF. The CDR3 DNA follows: TGCGCCAGCAGCCAAGACCACAACAGACTCCCCGGGGAGCTGTTTTTT. The chain links TRBV4-1 to TRBJ2-2; D is undetermined. V was shortened by 0 bases and J by 6 bases, with 14 bases between the two germline ends. CDR3 length: 16 residues. Germline V gene lookup returns CDR1 MGHRA and CDR2 YSYEKL.

The chain employs TRBV5-1 and TRBJ2-7; TRBD2 agrees at 8 bases. The CDR3 is 14 residues long. The germline V gene encodes CDR1 SGHRS and CDR2 YFSETQ. Losses at the gene ends were 4 bases for V and 3 bases for J; bases not matched to a gene: 6. The DNA of the CDR3 is TGCGCCAGCAGCCGGGGGGGAACTGACTACGAGCAGTACTTC. Its protein is CASSRGGTDYEQYF.

The V gene is TRBV27, the J gene TRBJ1-2, with TRBD1 as a possible D gene (5 bases). Trimming removed 1 base from V and 10 bases from J, with 10 bases in between. Per germline, CDR1 MNHEY and CDR2 SMNVEV (reference sequence). This CDR3 has 12 residues. This chain's CDR3 is CASSLWGLDYTF. CDR3 in DNA: TGTGCCAGCAGTTTATGGGGCCTGGACTACACCTTC.

For the CDR3, the DNA is TGCAGCGTCCAAATACAGGGGATTCGGTACGAGCAGTACTTC. Its protein product is CSVQIQGIRYEQYF. The gene calls are TRBV29-1 and TRBJ2-7; TRBD1 matches 7 bases. The germline gives CDR1 SQVTM, CDR2 ANQGSEA. V dropped 6 bases and J dropped 4; count of bases not matched to a gene: 12. CDR3 length equals 14 residues.

DNA of the CDR3: TGTGCCAGCAGCTCAACCTGGGACACCCTCTACGAGCAGTACTTC. It specifies CASSSTWDTLYEQYF. The chain carries TRBV7-9 and TRBJ2-7; maybe TRBD1 (6 bases). Germline CDR1 reads SEHNR; CDR2 reads FQNEAQ (reference sequence). Trimming left V 4 bases short and J 3 bases short, with 16 bases between. CDR3 length: 15 residues.

This rearrangement joins TRBV11-2 to TRBJ2-7, with D maybe TRBD1 (6 bases). Trimming pared 0 bases from V and 0 bases from J, leaving 9 bases between. The germline CDR1 and CDR2 sequences are SGHAT and FQNNGV. The CDR3 runs 15 residues. CDR3 coding DNA: TGTGCCAGCAGCTTAGATTTAGGGGGCTCCTACGAGCAGTACTTC. It is translated as CASSLDLGGSYEQYF.

V and J are TRBV11-2 and TRBJ1-4; no clear D. The V and J ends lost 6 bases and 2 bases respectively, with 13 bases between them. CDR1 SGHAT and CDR2 FQNNGV come from the germline V gene. This CDR3 region has 15 residues. CDR3 residues: CASRRPGRTNEKLFF. The CDR3 DNA sequence: TGTGCCAGCAGGAGGCCGGGGAGGACTAATGAAAAACTGTTTTTT.

The V call is TRBV10-2, the J call TRBJ2-7; D is unclear. In germline, CDR1 is WSHSY, CDR2 SAAADI. V shed 2 bases and J shed 2 bases, with 4 bases lying between them. This CDR3 contains 12 residues. In DNA form, the CDR3 reads TGCGCCAGCAGTGAGCTTACCTACGAGCAGTACTTC. Protein sequence: CASSELTYEQYF.

This rearrangement joins TRBV29-1 to TRBJ2-7; a weak D match, TRBD1 (6 bases). The CDR3 spans 12 residues. Germline V gene lookup returns CDR1 SQVTM and CDR2 ANQGSEA. V was pared by 2 bases and J by 3 bases, with 8 bases between. In DNA, the CDR3 is TGCAGCGTTGAATGGGACAACTACGAGCAGTACTTC. It is translated as CSVEWDNYEQYF.

The chain is built from TRBV15 and TRBJ2-1; tentatively, D is TRBD2 (5 bases). The CDR3 is 19 amino acids. The V end lost 0 bases, the J end lost 0 bases, and 18 bases lay between the germline ends. CDR1 is LNHNV and CDR2 is YYDKDF in the germline V gene (reference sequence). The CDR3 region has the DNA TGTGCCACCAGCAGAGAGACGAGGACGGGAACCGGCTCCTACAATGAGCAGTTCTTC. Protein product: CATSRETRTGTGSYNEQFF.

V gene TRBV7-8 combines with J gene TRBJ2-7; D is unresolved. CDR1 is SGHVS and CDR2 is FQNEAQ in the germline V gene. The CDR3 runs to 14 residues. The V and J ends lost 5 bases and 1 base respectively, with 12 bases between them. This chain's CDR3 is CASSPSTVSYEQYF. The CDR3 nucleotides read TGTGCCAGCAGCCCTTCGACGGTTTCCTACGAGCAGTACTTC.

The chain combines TRBV19 with TRBJ2-2, with TRBD1 as a possible D gene (5 bases). Per germline, CDR1 LNHDA and CDR2 SQIVND (reference sequence). Trimming shortened V by 3 bases and J by 0 bases, and 20 bases separated the two germline ends. The length of the CDR3 is 19 residues. CDR3 nucleotide sequence: TGTGCCAGTAGTATCCCCGACAGCAGACTGTTCTCGAACACCGGGGAGCTGTTTTTT. Translation gives CASSIPDSRLFSNTGELFF.

This sequence joins TRBV11-1 and TRBJ2-1; 7 positions match TRBD2. Germline values: CDR1 SGHAT, CDR2 FQDESV (reference sequence). V lost 2 bases and J lost 3; bases outside the gene matches: 10. This CDR3 comprises 17 residues. DNA for the CDR3: TGTGCCAGCAGCTTAAACGTTGCGGGAGCCTACTACAATGAGCAGTTCTTC. This translates into CASSLNVAGAYYNEQFF.

This sequence joins TRBV27 and TRBJ1-4; TRBD1 agrees at 7 bases. The CDR3 has 13 amino acids. Germline values: CDR1 MNHEY, CDR2 SMNVEV (reference sequence). V shed 6 bases, J shed 8 bases, and the junction held 6 bases outside the gene matches. Here the CDR3 reads CASRGGTEEKLFF. DNA for the CDR3: TGTGCCAGCAGGGGCGGGACAGAAGAAAAACTGTTTTTT. The whole variable domain, filled in from reference TRBV27 and TRBJ1-4, reads EAQVTQNPRYLITVTGKKLTVTCSQNMNHEYMSWYRQDPGLGLRQIYYSMNVEVTDKGDVPEGYKVSRKEKRNFPLILESPSPNQTSLYFCASRGGTEEKLFFGSGTQLSVL.

This clone was recorded once. CDR3 nucleotides: TGTGCCAGCAGAAAGGACTTAGCGAGGACCGGGGAGCTGTTTTTT. Translation: CASRKDLARTGELFF. The chain is built from TRBV2 and TRBJ2-2; possibly TRBD2 for D (5 bases). The germline V and J ends were trimmed by 6 bases and 5 bases, with 16 bases remaining between them. The CDR3 loop spans 15 amino acids. In germline, CDR1 is SNHLY, CDR2 FYNNEI.

The J gene is TRBJ2-1, the V gene TRBV7-2; weak D call: TRBD2 (6 bases). From germline, CDR1 is SGHTA and CDR2 FQGNSA. The CDR3 is 15 residues long. With 8 bases removed from V and 0 bases from J, the gap between germline ends came to 14 bases. CDR3 bases: TGTGCCAGCGCTTTGGAGGGGAGCTCCTACAATGAGCAGTTCTTC. Its protein product is CASALEGSSYNEQFF.

The chain has TRBV6-6 and TRBJ1-2; no definite D call. Germline V lookup: CDR1 MNHNY, CDR2 SVGAGI (reference sequence). V lost 0 bases and J 4 bases, leaving 12 bases between the germline ends. The CDR3 is 15 amino acids. Here the CDR3 DNA reads TGTGCCAGCAGTTACTCCGGCCCGGGTACCTATGGCTACACCTTC. Amino acid sequence: CASSYSGPGTYGYTF.

The J gene is TRBJ2-5, the V gene TRBV19; D may be TRBD1 (5 bases). The V gene lost 4 bases and the J gene lost 4 bases, with 19 bases spanning the gap. The germline gives CDR1 LNHDA, CDR2 SQIVND (reference sequence). This CDR3 is 16 amino acids long. CDR3 residues: CASSRLARENGETQYF. For the CDR3, the DNA is TGTGCCAGTAGTAGGCTTGCCAGGGAAAACGGAGAGACCCAGTACTTC.

V gene TRBV15 combines with J gene TRBJ1-3; D not certain. V was trimmed by 1 base and J by 0 bases, leaving 10 bases between them. This CDR3 is 16 amino acids long. Germline V gives CDR1 LNHNV, CDR2 YYDKDF (reference sequence). The chain's CDR3 is CATSRVPGPSGNTIYF. The DNA of the CDR3 is TGTGCCACCAGCAGAGTTCCAGGACCCTCTGGAAACACCATATATTTT.

This chain connects TRBV28 to TRBJ1-5, with 8 bases lining up with TRBD1. This CDR3 has 15 amino acids. Germline CDR1 reads MDHEN; CDR2 reads SYDVKM. Germline trimming cut 6 bases from V and 6 bases from J; bases unmatched to any gene: 10. The CDR3 sequence is CASRDETGAGQPQHF. As DNA, the CDR3 is TGTGCCAGCAGGGATGAGACAGGGGCCGGTCAGCCCCAGCATTTT.

The V and J genes are TRBV10-2 and TRBJ1-4; no firm D call. The CDR3 is 14 amino acids. The germline CDR1 and CDR2 sequences are WSHSY and SAAADI. The ends were cut back, 6 bases at V and 0 bases at J, with 8 bases in the middle. This CDR3 is CASRRDATNEKLFF. The CDR3 region has the DNA TGCGCCAGCAGGAGGGATGCAACTAATGAAAAACTGTTTTTT.